These 15 T cell receptor beta chains came from one sample sequenced in a study of resident and recirculating memory T cells in vitiligo. Profiled with immunoSEQ multiplex PCR; TCRdb holds only in-frame clones, not every one. The sample contains 40,000 to 45,000 clones, about nine tenths of which appear only once. Sequenced material: blood. The source is a male donor with vitiligo.

V gene TRBV19 combines with J gene TRBJ1-1; 7 nucleotides agree with TRBD1. Trimming removed 3 bases from V and 1 base from J; junction bases left unmatched: 2. Germline V gene data show CDR1 as LNHDA and CDR2 as SQIVND (reference sequence). The CDR3 covers 14 residues. CDR3 DNA: TGTGCCAGTAGTATTAGACAGGGGAACACTGAAGCTTTCTTT. This gives the protein CASSIRQGNTEAFF.

The chain recombines TRBV7-2 with TRBJ1-6; D unresolved. Germline CDR1 SGHTA, CDR2 FQGNSA. Trimming left V 6 bases short and J 6 bases short, with 18 bases between. The CDR3 consists of 16 residues. In DNA, the CDR3 is TGTGCCAGCAGACTAGGTGTTGGCACTGCTAATTCACCCCTCCACTTT. This encodes CASRLGVGTANSPLHF.

The chain couples TRBV29-1 to TRBJ2-6; D is perhaps TRBD1 (6 bases). Germline loops: CDR1 SQVTM, CDR2 ANQGSEA. V was shortened by 7 bases and J by 2 bases, with 18 bases between the two germline ends. The CDR3 consists of 16 residues. The CDR3 DNA follows: TGCAGCGCCCTAGACCGTAACAGGGCTGGGGCCAACGTCCTGACTTTC. Translated: CSALDRNRAGANVLTF.

The CDR3 DNA reads as TGTGCCAGCCGGGAGACAGGGGGGTCAGATGAGCAGTTCTTC. It yields the protein CASRETGGSDEQFF. The rearrangement links TRBV11-2 to TRBJ2-1; 9 bases are a match to TRBD1. V lost 8 bases, J lost 8 bases, and 10 bases stayed unmatched. The V gene's germline CDR1 is SGHAT and CDR2 FQNNGV. This CDR3 region has 14 residues.

The chain links TRBV30 to TRBJ1-2; D uncertain. Between the trimmed V and J ends, which lost 3 bases and 2 bases, there was a span of 7 bases. This CDR3 region has 12 residues. CDR1 and CDR2 from the germline V gene are GTSNPN and SVGIG (reference sequence). The CDR3, as DNA: TGTGCCTGGAGACACGGGAACTATGGCTACACCTTC. Its protein product is CAWRHGNYGYTF. Looking up the rest from reference TRBV30 and TRBJ1-2 gives the full variable domain: SQTIHQWPATLVQPVGSPLSLECTVEGTSNPNLYWYRQAAGRGLQLLFYSVGIGQISSEVPQNLSASRPQDRQFILSSKKLLLSDSGFYLCAWRHGNYGYTFGSGTRLTVV.

V usage is TRBV21-1 and J usage is TRBJ1-2; the table names TRBD1, a call not compared with the DNA. TRBV21-1 is a pseudogene segment. The length of the CDR3 is 16 residues. The DNA for the CDR3 is TGTGCCAGCAGCAAAGGCGGACAAGACGATAGCTGTGGCTACACCTTC. Protein sequence: CASSKGGQDDSCGYTF.

The chain couples TRBV10-3 to TRBJ1-2; 8 bases are a match to TRBD1. The J segment lost 0 bases and the V segment lost 6 bases, leaving 12 bases of the junction unmatched. The CDR3 totals 17 residues. CDR1 is ENHRY and CDR2 is SYGVKD in the germline V gene. CDR3 DNA: TGTGCCATCAGAAGGGGGACAGGAAGTAACACTAACTATGGCTACACCTTC. It specifies CAIRRGTGSNTNYGYTF.

The V call is TRBV5-8, the J call TRBJ1-1; 9 bases are shared with TRBD1. The germline gives CDR1 SGHTS, CDR2 YDEGEE. This CDR3 spans 12 amino acids. With V trimmed by 2 bases and J by 11 bases, 4 bases remained unmatched. This CDR3 reads CASSFDRGSAFF. CDR3 nucleotides: TGTGCCAGCAGCTTTGACAGGGGGAGTGCTTTCTTT.

The genes are TRBV30 and TRBJ1-6, with D uncertain. Trimming removed 2 bases from V and 2 bases from J, with 10 bases in between. The CDR3 consists of 15 residues. Germline CDR1 reads GTSNPN; CDR2 reads SVGIG (reference sequence). CDR3 sequence reads: CAWSLPGTYNSPLHF. CDR3 bases: TGTGCCTGGAGTCTCCCGGGGACCTATAATTCACCCCTCCACTTT. Combining the CDR3 with reference TRBV30 and TRBJ1-6 gives the whole variable domain SQTIHQWPATLVQPVGSPLSLECTVEGTSNPNLYWYRQAAGRGLQLLFYSVGIGQISSEVPQNLSASRPQDRQFILSSKKLLLSDSGFYLCAWSLPGTYNSPLHFGNGTRLTVT.

This chain links TRBV5-6 with TRBJ1-1; possible D gene TRBD1, 6 bases. Trimming took 1 base from V and 7 from J, leaving 11 bases between them. CDR3 size: 13 residues. Germline CDR1 reads SGHDT; CDR2 reads YYEEEE. Here the CDR3 DNA reads TGTGCCAGCAGCTTGACGGGGGGCAGTGAAGCTTTCTTT. It yields the protein CASSLTGGSEAFF.

The chain is built from TRBV9 and TRBJ1-2; 7 bases match TRBD1. CDR3 size: 14 residues. CDR1 and CDR2 from the germline V gene are SGDLS and YYNGEE. V shed 2 bases, J shed 7 bases, and the junction held 8 bases outside the gene matches. DNA for the CDR3: TGTGCCAGCAGCGTTTCCACAGGGGCGGGTGGCTACACCTTC. It codes for CASSVSTGAGGYTF.

The chain carries TRBV2 and TRBJ2-5; TRBD2 matches at 7 bases. Germline values: CDR1 SNHLY, CDR2 FYNNEI. V shed 6 bases and J 5 bases; nucleotides not matched to a gene: 12. The CDR3 is 15 residues long. This chain's CDR3 is CASSYPWSGEETQYF. CDR3 nucleotides: TGTGCCAGCAGCTACCCTTGGAGCGGGGAGGAGACCCAGTACTTC.

The V and J genes are TRBV6-5 and TRBJ2-7; D may be TRBD2 (6 bases). This CDR3 comprises 15 residues. Trimming removed 6 bases from V and 4 bases from J, with 19 bases in between. The germline gives CDR1 MNHEY, CDR2 SVGAGI. The chain's CDR3 is CASSSSGPSVYEQYF. CDR3 sequence (DNA): TGTGCCAGCAGCTCATCCGGTCCTAGCGTTTACGAGCAGTACTTC.

The genes are TRBV4-3 and TRBJ2-7, with D possibly TRBD1 on 5 matching bases. Germline V lookup: CDR1 LGHNA, CDR2 YSLEER. The CDR3 spans 13 residues. V lost 0 bases to trimming and J lost 6 bases, with 9 bases between them. Here the CDR3 DNA reads TGCGCCAGCAGCCAAGATATGGGGCGCGAGCAGTACTTC. It specifies CASSQDMGREQYF.

As concerns this clone: The same CDR3 arises from other DNA sequences in this sample as well. V gene TRBV9 combines with J gene TRBJ2-1, with D maybe TRBD1 (6 bases). Germline loops: CDR1 SGDLS, CDR2 YYNGEE. CDR3 size: 15 residues. The V and J ends lost 0 bases and 0 bases respectively, with 7 bases between them. CDR3 DNA sequence: TGTGCCAGCAGCGTAGCAGGGGACTCCTACAATGAGCAGTTCTTC. This translates into CASSVAGDSYNEQFF.